This entry lists 11 T cell receptor beta chains sequenced from one sample in a study of blood T cell repertoires in COVID-19. TCRdb's copy holds only in-frame clones and misses some; the assay was immunoSEQ multiplex PCR. The table lists over 150,000 clones, roughly 89% of them singletons. The sample comprised peripheral blood. Receptor source: a woman aged 55-75 years who had recovered from COVID-19.

The chain is built from TRBV7-2 and TRBJ2-3, with D perhaps matching TRBD2 (5 bases). V dropped 1 base and J dropped 2 bases, with 10 bases sitting between them. The length of the CDR3 is 15 residues. CDR1 SGHTA and CDR2 FQGNSA come from the germline V gene. The CDR3 here is CASSLVRGDTDTQYF. CDR3 nucleotide sequence: TGTGCCAGCAGCTTAGTACGGGGTGACACAGATACGCAGTATTTT.

This chain joins TRBV18 and TRBJ2-7; 7 bases line up with TRBD1. Looked up from germline, CDR1 is KGHSH and CDR2 is LQKENI. V shed 5 bases, J shed 5 bases, and the junction held 6 bases outside the gene matches. The CDR3 has 13 residues. CDR3 nucleotide sequence: TGTGCCAGCTCAAGACAGGGTCGAAACGAGCAGTACTTC. Its protein is CASSRQGRNEQYF.

The chain links TRBV4-1 to TRBJ2-3; 8 bases agree with TRBD2. The V gene end was trimmed by 4 bases and the J gene end by 4 bases; junction bases not matched to a gene: 10. Per germline, CDR1 MGHRA and CDR2 YSYEKL. CDR3 length: 16 amino acids. DNA of the CDR3: TGCGCCAGCAGCCCCCACCGAGGCGGGGGGCCAGATACGCAGTATTTT. Its translation is CASSPHRGGGPDTQYF.

This clone has just one count. The chain uses TRBV2 and TRBJ2-7; 11 bases match TRBD1. The J segment lost 3 bases and the V segment lost 6 bases, leaving 7 bases of the junction unmatched. The CDR3 has 15 amino acids. The germline V gene encodes CDR1 SNHLY and CDR2 FYNNEI. The CDR3 DNA reads as TGTGCCAGCAGGTCCGGACAGGGGGCGCGCTACGAGCAGTACTTC. Translation gives CASRSGQGARYEQYF. The variable domain in full, with the rest retrieved from reference TRBV2 and TRBJ2-7, is EPEVTQTPSHQVTQMGQEVILRCVPISNHLYFYWYRQILGQKVEFLVSFYNNEISEKSEIFDDQFSVERPDGSNFTLKIRSTKLEDSAMYFCASRSGQGARYEQYFGPGTRLTVT.

V usage is TRBV28 and J usage is TRBJ1-2; TRBD1 might be the D (5 bases). Germline V CDR1 and CDR2: MDHEN, SYDVKM. V was shortened by 9 bases and J by 4 bases, with 15 bases between the two germline ends. The CDR3 runs 13 residues. The chain's CDR3 is CASGGGQGYGYTF. As DNA, the CDR3 is TGTGCCAGTGGGGGAGGGCAGGGCTATGGCTACACCTTC.

V is TRBV7-9 and J is TRBJ1-2; D unclear. This CDR3 comprises 14 residues. The V gene's germline CDR1 is SEHNR and CDR2 FQNEAQ (reference sequence). V was trimmed by 1 base and J by 4 bases, leaving 10 bases between them. The CDR3, as DNA: TGTGCCAGCAGCTTAGAGGAGGGTCCCTATGGCTACACCTTC. Its protein is CASSLEEGPYGYTF. Combining the CDR3 with reference TRBV7-9 and TRBJ1-2 gives the whole variable domain DTGVSQNPRHKITKRGQNVTFRCDPISEHNRLYWYRQTLGQGPEFLTYFQNEAQLEKSRLLSDRFSAERPKGSFSTLEIQRTEQGDSAMYLCASSLEEGPYGYTFGSGTRLTVV.

The chain recombines TRBV5-4 with TRBJ1-2, with D possibly being TRBD1 (5 bases). Germline CDR1 and CDR2: SGHNT and YYREEE (reference sequence). V was cut by 1 base and J by 8 bases, with 12 bases left in between. The CDR3 runs to 13 residues. The CDR3 loop reads CASSLQGIRGYTF. CDR3 bases: TGTGCCAGCAGCTTGCAGGGTATCCGGGGCTACACCTTC. Complete variable domain (other parts from reference TRBV5-4 and TRBJ1-2): ETGVTQSPTHLIKTRGQQVTLRCSSQSGHNTVSWYQQALGQGPQFIFQYYREEENGRGNFPPRFSGLQFPNYSSELNVNALELDDSALYLCASSLQGIRGYTFGSGTRLTVV.

The genes are TRBV7-3 and TRBJ2-1, with D possibly TRBD2 on 5 matching bases. V was pared by 0 bases and J by 5 bases, with 8 bases between. The CDR3 has 14 amino acids. Germline values: CDR1 SGHTA, CDR2 FQGTGA. The CDR3 loop reads CASSLTPSNNEQFF. The CDR3 coding sequence is TGTGCCAGCAGCTTAACACCTAGCAACAATGAGCAGTTCTTC.

The table lists this clone with a few counts. This sequence joins TRBV4-1 and TRBJ1-5; D gene uncertain. Germline-derived CDR1 and CDR2 are MGHRA and YSYEKL. V was trimmed by 1 base and J by 2 bases, leaving 12 bases between them. The CDR3 consists of 16 residues. CDR3 amino acids: CASSQGMLGGNQPQHF. CDR3 DNA: TGCGCCAGCAGCCAAGGAATGCTGGGAGGCAATCAGCCCCAGCATTTT.

This clone was seen once. The chain recombines TRBV5-4 with TRBJ2-2; no firm D call. V was clipped by 5 bases and J by 8 bases, with 10 bases between them. Germline loops: CDR1 SGHNT, CDR2 YYREEE (reference sequence). This CDR3 has 12 residues. DNA of the CDR3: TGTGCCAGCAGGGCAGGCAGAGGGGAGCTGTTTTTT. Protein: CASRAGRGELFF.

The rearrangement joins TRBV5-1 to TRBJ1-6; 8 nucleotides line up with TRBD1. Unmatched junction bases numbered 7, after V lost 4 bases and J lost 7 bases. This CDR3 has 15 residues. Germline CDR1 SGHRS, CDR2 YFSETQ. The CDR3 nucleotides read TGCGCCAGCAGCGCCGACCAGGGGGCCAATTCACCCCTCCACTTT. This translates into CASSADQGANSPLHF.